These 8 T cell receptor beta chains originate from one sample sequenced in a study of cytomegalovirus exposure and HLA in healthy donors. Both 60 Vbeta primers and 13 Jbeta primers went into the PCR. Profiled with immunoSEQ multiplex PCR; TCRdb holds only in-frame clones, not every one. This repertoire shows roughly 120,000 clones, roughly 80% found once; its top ten account for approximately 0.24%. Sequencing was carried out using PBMCs. All receptors come from a man aged 50 to 60 in good health and CMV-seronegative.

The chain couples TRBV14 to TRBJ2-3; TRBD2 matches at 8 bases. V gave up 2 bases and J gave up 0 bases; unmatched junction bases: 7. The CDR3 consists of 17 residues. Per the germline V gene, CDR1 is SGHDN and CDR2 is FVKESK. The CDR3 nucleotides read TGTGCCAGCAGCCAACTCCGGGGGGGGGAGAGCACAGATACGCAGTATTTT. Its protein product is CASSQLRGGESTDTQYF. Full variable domain (outside the CDR3, taken from reference TRBV14 and TRBJ2-3): EAGVTQFPSHSVIEKGQTVTLRCDPISGHDNLYWYRRVMGKEIKFLLHFVKESKQDESGMPNNRFLAERTGGTYSTLKVQPAELEDSGVYFCASSQLRGGESTDTQYFGPGTRLTVL.

The chain recombines TRBV5-1 with TRBJ2-7, with 9 bases fitting TRBD1. CDR1 and CDR2 from the germline V gene are SGHRS and YFSETQ. J gave up 10 bases and V 2 bases, and 7 bases lay outside the gene matches. CDR3 size: 13 residues. The CDR3 loop is CASSFRDRVGQYF. The CDR3 nucleotides are TGCGCCAGCAGCTTCCGGGACAGGGTCGGACAGTACTTC.

The chain links TRBV4-1 to TRBJ2-7, with D possibly being TRBD2 (5 bases). The V end was cut by 6 bases, the J end by 3 bases, with 18 bases between. The length of the CDR3 is 15 residues. CDR1 MGHRA and CDR2 YSYEKL come from the germline V gene. The CDR3 region has the DNA TGCGCCAGCAGTCCTCAACTAGTTGGGTTCTACGAGCAGTACTTC. It encodes CASSPQLVGFYEQYF.

The genes are TRBV7-8 and TRBJ1-2; no definite D call. Trimming stripped 0 bases from V and 8 bases from J, with 13 bases between. CDR3 size: 14 residues. Germline V lookup: CDR1 SGHVS, CDR2 FQNEAQ. Here the CDR3 DNA reads TGTGCCAGCAGCTTAGCGGAGCGCTCGCGGGGCTACACCTTC. Translation gives CASSLAERSRGYTF. The whole variable domain, remainder taken from reference TRBV7-8 and TRBJ1-2, is GAGVSQSPRYKVAKRGQDVALRCDPISGHVSLFWYQQALGQGPEFLTYFQNEAQLDKSGLPSDRFFAERPEGSVSTLKIQRTQQEDSAVYLCASSLAERSRGYTFGSGTRLTVV.

V usage is TRBV6-6 and J usage is TRBJ2-1, with 14 nucleotides matching TRBD2. V dropped 0 bases and J dropped 9; count of bases not matched to a gene: 4. Germline assignment: CDR1 MNHNY and CDR2 SVGAGI (reference sequence). The CDR3 runs 16 residues. The CDR3 sequence is CASSYSRTSGRTEQFF. The CDR3 DNA reads as TGTGCCAGCAGTTACTCGCGGACTAGCGGGAGGACTGAGCAGTTCTTC.

The rearrangement uses TRBV7-9 and TRBJ2-7; 8 positions match TRBD1. The V and J ends lost 5 bases and 1 base, in that order; junction bases with no gene match: 10. Germline V lookup: CDR1 SEHNR, CDR2 FQNEAQ (reference sequence). The CDR3 consists of 16 residues. CDR3 residues: CASSEIGQGPSYEQYF. CDR3 nucleotide sequence: TGTGCCAGCAGCGAGATAGGACAGGGTCCATCCTACGAGCAGTACTTC.

The chain has TRBV7-2 and TRBJ1-1, with D perhaps TRBD1 (5 bases). The CDR3 runs 13 residues. Deletions cut 6 bases from V and 7 bases from J, with 15 bases between. CDR1 and CDR2 from the germline V gene are SGHTA and FQGNSA. CDR3 sequence reads: CASRYVADSEAFF. CDR3 DNA sequence: TGTGCCAGCAGGTACGTCGCAGACAGTGAAGCTTTCTTT.

There are a few counts of this clone. The rearrangement joins TRBV5-5 to TRBJ1-6, with 7 nucleotides matching TRBD1. Per germline, CDR1 SGHKS and CDR2 YYEKEE (reference sequence). Trimming took 6 bases from V and 4 from J; bases not matched to a gene: 4. This CDR3 has 14 residues. Here the CDR3 reads CASTTGQYNSPLHF. The CDR3 DNA reads as TGTGCCAGCACTACGGGACAGTATAATTCACCCCTCCACTTT. Variable domain in full (rest from reference TRBV5-5 and TRBJ1-6): DAGVTQSPTHLIKTRGQQVTLRCSPISGHKSVSWYQQVLGQGPQFIFQYYEKEERGRGNFPDRFSARQFPNYSSELNVNALLLGDSALYLCASTTGQYNSPLHFGNGTRLTVT.